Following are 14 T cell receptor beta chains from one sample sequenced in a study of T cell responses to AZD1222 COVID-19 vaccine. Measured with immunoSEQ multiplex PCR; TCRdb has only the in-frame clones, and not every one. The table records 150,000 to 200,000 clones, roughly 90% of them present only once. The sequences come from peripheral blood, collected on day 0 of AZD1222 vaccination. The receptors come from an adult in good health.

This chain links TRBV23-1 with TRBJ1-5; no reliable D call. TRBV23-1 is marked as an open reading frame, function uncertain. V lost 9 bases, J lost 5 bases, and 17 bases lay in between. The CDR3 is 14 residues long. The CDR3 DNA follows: TGCGCCAGGCTGTGGGTACAGACGGATCAGCCCCAGCATTTT. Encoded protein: CARLWVQTDQPQHF.

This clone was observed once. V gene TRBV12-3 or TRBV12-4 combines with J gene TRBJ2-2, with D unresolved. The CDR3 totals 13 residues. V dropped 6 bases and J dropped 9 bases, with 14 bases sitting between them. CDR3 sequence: CASRPNPGRELFF. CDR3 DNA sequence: TGTGCCAGCAGACCAAACCCCGGCCGGGAGCTGTTTTTT.

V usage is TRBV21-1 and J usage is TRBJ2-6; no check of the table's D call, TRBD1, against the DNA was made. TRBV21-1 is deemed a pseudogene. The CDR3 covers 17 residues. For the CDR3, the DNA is TGTGCCAGCACCCTTGGGGGCAGGGCCTCTGGGGCCAACGTCCTGACTTTC. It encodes CASTLGGRASGANVLTF.

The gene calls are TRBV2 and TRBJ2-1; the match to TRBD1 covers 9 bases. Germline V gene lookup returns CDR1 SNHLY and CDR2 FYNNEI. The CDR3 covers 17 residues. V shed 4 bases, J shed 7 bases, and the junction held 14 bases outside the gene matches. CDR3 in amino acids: CASSGGTGSPGLNEQFF. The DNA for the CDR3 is TGTGCCAGCAGTGGTGGGACAGGGAGCCCGGGTTTAAATGAGCAGTTCTTC.

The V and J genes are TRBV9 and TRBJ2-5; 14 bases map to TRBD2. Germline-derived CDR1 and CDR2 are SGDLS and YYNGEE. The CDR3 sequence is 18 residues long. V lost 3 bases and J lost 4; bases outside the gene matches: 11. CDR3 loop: CASSDGTSGSRWGETQYF. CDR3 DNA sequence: TGTGCCAGCAGCGACGGGACTAGCGGGAGCCGCTGGGGAGAGACCCAGTACTTC.

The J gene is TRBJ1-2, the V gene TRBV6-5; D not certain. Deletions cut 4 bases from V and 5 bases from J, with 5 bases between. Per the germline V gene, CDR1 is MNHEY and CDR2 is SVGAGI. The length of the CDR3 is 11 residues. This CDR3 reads CASSSEYGYTF. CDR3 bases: TGTGCCAGCAGTTCGGAGTATGGCTACACCTTC.

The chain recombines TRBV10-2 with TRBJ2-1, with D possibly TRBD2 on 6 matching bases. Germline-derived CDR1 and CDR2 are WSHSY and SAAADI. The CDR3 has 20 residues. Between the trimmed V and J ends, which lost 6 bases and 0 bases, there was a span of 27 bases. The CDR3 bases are TGCGCCAGCAGCGACCGACTAGGGCCTATAATAACTAACTCCTACAATGAGCAGTTCTTC. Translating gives CASSDRLGPIITNSYNEQFF.

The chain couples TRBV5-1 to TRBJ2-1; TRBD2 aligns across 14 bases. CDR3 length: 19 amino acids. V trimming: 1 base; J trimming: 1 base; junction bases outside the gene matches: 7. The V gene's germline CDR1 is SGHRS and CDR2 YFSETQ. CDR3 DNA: TGCGCCAGCAGCTTGATCCCCGGGACTAGCGGGAGTTCCTACAATGAGCAGTTCTTC. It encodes CASSLIPGTSGSSYNEQFF. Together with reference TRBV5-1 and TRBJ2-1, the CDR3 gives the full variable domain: KAGVTQTPRYLIKTRGQQVTLSCSPISGHRSVSWYQQTPGQGLQFLFEYFSETQRNKGNFPGRFSGRQFSNSRSEMNVSTLELGDSALYLCASSLIPGTSGSSYNEQFFGPGTRLTVL.

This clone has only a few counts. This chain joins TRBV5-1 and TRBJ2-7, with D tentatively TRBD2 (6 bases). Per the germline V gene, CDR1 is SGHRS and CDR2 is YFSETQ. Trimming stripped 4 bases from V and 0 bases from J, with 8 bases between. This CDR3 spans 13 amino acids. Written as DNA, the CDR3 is TGCGCCAGCAGCGAGACTAGCTCCTACGAGCAGTACTTC. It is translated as CASSETSSYEQYF.

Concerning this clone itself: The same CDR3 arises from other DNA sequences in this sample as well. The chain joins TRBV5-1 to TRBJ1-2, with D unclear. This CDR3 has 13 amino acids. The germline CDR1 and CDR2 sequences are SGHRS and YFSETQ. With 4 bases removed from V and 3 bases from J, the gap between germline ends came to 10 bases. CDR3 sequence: CASSPGQDYGYTF. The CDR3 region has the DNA TGCGCCAGCAGCCCCGGGCAGGACTATGGCTACACCTTC. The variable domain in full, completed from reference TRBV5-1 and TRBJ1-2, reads KAGVTQTPRYLIKTRGQQVTLSCSPISGHRSVSWYQQTPGQGLQFLFEYFSETQRNKGNFPGRFSGRQFSNSRSEMNVSTLELGDSALYLCASSPGQDYGYTFGSGTRLTVV.

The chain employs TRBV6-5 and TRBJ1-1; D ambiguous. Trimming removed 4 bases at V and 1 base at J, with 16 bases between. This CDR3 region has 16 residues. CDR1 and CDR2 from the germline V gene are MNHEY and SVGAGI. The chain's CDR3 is CASSSRRGMANTEAFF. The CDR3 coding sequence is TGTGCCAGCAGTTCCCGGAGAGGGATGGCGAACACTGAAGCTTTCTTT.

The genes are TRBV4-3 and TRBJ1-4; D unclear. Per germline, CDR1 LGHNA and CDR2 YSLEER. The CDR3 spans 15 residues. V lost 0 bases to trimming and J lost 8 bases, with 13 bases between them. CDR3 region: CASSQERGLWEKLFF. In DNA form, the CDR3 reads TGCGCCAGCAGCCAAGAGAGAGGGCTCTGGGAAAAACTGTTTTTT.

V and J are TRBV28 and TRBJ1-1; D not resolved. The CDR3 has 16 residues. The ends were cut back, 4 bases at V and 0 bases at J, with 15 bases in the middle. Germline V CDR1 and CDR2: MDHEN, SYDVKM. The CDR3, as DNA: TGTGCCAGCAGTTCCCTTAAGGGCAGCATGAACACTGAAGCTTTCTTT. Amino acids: CASSSLKGSMNTEAFF.

The CDR3 DNA sequence: TGTGCCAGCAGCCTCTCATCAGGGCACAATCAGCCCCAGCATTTT. Translated, it gives CASSLSSGHNQPQHF. The chain uses TRBV11-2 and TRBJ1-5, with D perhaps matching TRBD1 (5 bases). The CDR3 length is 15 residues. The germline V and J ends were trimmed by 5 bases and 3 bases, with 14 bases remaining between them. Looked up from germline, CDR1 is SGHAT and CDR2 is FQNNGV.